Below are 24 T cell receptor beta chains sequenced from a single sample in a study of blood T cell repertoires in COVID-19. This table comes from immunoSEQ multiplex PCR, and its TCRdb copy is limited to in-frame clones, with some not included. Of roughly 27,000 clones listed, around 89% were seen once; the top ten hold more than 9%. Sequenced input: peripheral blood. These receptors were taken from a human donor in a cohort sampled during active COVID-19.

The chain combines TRBV18 with TRBJ2-5, with D possibly matching TRBD2 (6 bases). V lost 3 bases and J 0 bases, leaving 11 bases between the germline ends. Germline values: CDR1 KGHSH, CDR2 LQKENI. CDR3 length: 15 amino acids. The CDR3: CASSPNSGDQETQYF. As DNA, the CDR3 is TGTGCCAGCTCACCCAATTCGGGGGACCAAGAGACCCAGTACTTC.

V is TRBV4-3 and J is TRBJ2-3; 9 positions match TRBD2. Germline V gene sequence: CDR1 LGHNA, CDR2 YSLEER. This CDR3 is 17 amino acids long. The V and J ends lost 3 bases and 1 base, in that order; junction bases with no gene match: 8. Here the CDR3 DNA reads TGCGCCAGCAGCCAGAGTTTAGCGGGAGTTGGCACAGATACGCAGTATTTT. Protein: CASSQSLAGVGTDTQYF.

This chain links TRBV6-1 with TRBJ2-1, with TRBD1 as a possible D gene (5 bases). The ends were cut back, 2 bases at V and 7 bases at J, with 9 bases in the middle. Germline V CDR1 and CDR2: MNHNS, SASEGT. The CDR3 spans 13 residues. This CDR3 reads CASSESRGNEQFF. CDR3 bases: TGTGCCAGCAGTGAAAGTAGGGGAAATGAGCAGTTCTTC.

This rearrangement joins TRBV4-1 to TRBJ2-5; D uncertain. The CDR3 runs 13 residues. Germline CDR1 and CDR2: MGHRA and YSYEKL. Trimming took off 1 base at V and 2 bases at J, with 5 bases between the two ends. CDR3 in amino acids: CASSQAVQETQYF. CDR3 nucleotides: TGCGCCAGCAGCCAAGCAGTACAAGAGACCCAGTACTTC.

V usage is TRBV7-9 and J usage is TRBJ1-6; D is unresolved. The V and J ends lost 2 bases and 8 bases respectively, with 13 bases between them. Germline CDR1 reads SEHNR; CDR2 reads FQNEAQ (reference sequence). The CDR3 is made up of 15 amino acids. The DNA for the CDR3 is TGTGCCAGCAGCTTAACTTCAGGCCCCGATTCACCCCTCCACTTT. Protein product: CASSLTSGPDSPLHF.

The V call is TRBV27, the J call TRBJ2-7, with 7 bases matching TRBD2. There are 13 residues in the CDR3. Germline V gene sequence: CDR1 MNHEY, CDR2 SMNVEV (reference sequence). With V trimmed by 6 bases and J by 3 bases, 5 bases remained unmatched. Here the CDR3 DNA reads TGTGCCAGCAGCGACCGGGACTACTACGAGCAGTACTTC. This translates into CASSDRDYYEQYF.

The CDR3 DNA sequence: TGTGCCAGCAGCTTGGGAGCTAGCGGGGGGGCCTTTAAGTACGAGCAGTACTTC. Translation: CASSLGASGGAFKYEQYF. V is TRBV5-4 and J is TRBJ2-7, with TRBD2 matching over 12 bases. V shed 0 bases, J shed 4 bases, and the junction held 11 bases outside the gene matches. The CDR3 has 18 residues. CDR1 is SGHNT and CDR2 is YYREEE in the germline V gene (reference sequence).

This clone was observed a single time. The V and J genes are TRBV9 and TRBJ1-6, with D possibly being TRBD1 (5 bases). Trimming took off 10 bases at V and 5 bases at J, with 16 bases between the two ends. The CDR3 runs 14 residues. Germline V gene lookup returns CDR1 SGDLS and CDR2 YYNGEE. This CDR3 reads CAGAEVSNNSPLHF. Written as DNA, the CDR3 is TGTGCCGGGGCCGAGGTTAGCAATAATTCACCCCTCCACTTT.

The CDR3 nucleotides read TGTGCCAGCAGTTTATCTCCTACTAGCGGGGGGTTCAATGAGCAGTTCTTC. Its protein product is CASSLSPTSGGFNEQFF. This chain uses TRBV27 with TRBJ2-1, with 12 bases fitting TRBD2. The germline CDR1 and CDR2 sequences are MNHEY and SMNVEV (reference sequence). Trimming removed 0 bases from V and 6 bases from J; junction bases left unmatched: 6. The CDR3 is made up of 17 amino acids.

The chain links TRBV5-6 to TRBJ2-3, with 8 bases that match TRBD2. The V and J ends lost 1 base and 9 bases, in that order; junction bases with no gene match: 13. The CDR3 length is 16 residues. The germline gives CDR1 SGHDT, CDR2 YYEEEE. The CDR3 coding sequence is TGTGCCAGCAGCTTGTTGCGGGCCGCGGGAGGAGAAACGCAGTATTTT. Its translation: CASSLLRAAGGETQYF.

V and J are TRBV7-8 and TRBJ2-7, with a tentative D call TRBD1 (5 bases). Germline V gives CDR1 SGHVS, CDR2 FQNEAQ. V was cut by 2 bases and J by 2 bases, with 13 bases left in between. The CDR3 is made up of 15 amino acids. This chain's CDR3 is CASSLSQGSAYEQYF. The CDR3 DNA follows: TGTGCCAGCAGCTTAAGTCAGGGTAGTGCCTACGAGCAGTACTTC.

The rearrangement joins TRBV6-5 to TRBJ1-3, with D uncertain. Germline lookup yields CDR1 MNHEY and CDR2 SVGAGI. The CDR3 runs 14 residues. The ends were cut back, 7 bases at V and 8 bases at J, with 18 bases in the middle. This chain's CDR3 is CASTEGGRGYTIYF. CDR3 DNA: TGTGCCAGCACCGAAGGAGGACGAGGGTACACCATATATTTT.

The V and J genes are TRBV30 and TRBJ1-5; D is undetermined. Looked up from germline, CDR1 is GTSNPN and CDR2 is SVGIG (reference sequence). The CDR3 spans 10 residues. Deletions cut 4 bases from V and 9 bases from J, with 7 bases between. CDR3: CAWMGRPQHF. The CDR3 DNA reads as TGTGCCTGGATGGGCAGGCCCCAGCATTTT. Complete variable domain (other parts from reference TRBV30 and TRBJ1-5): SQTIHQWPATLVQPVGSPLSLECTVEGTSNPNLYWYRQAAGRGLQLLFYSVGIGQISSEVPQNLSASRPQDRQFILSSKKLLLSDSGFYLCAWMGRPQHFGDGTRLSIL.

The chain employs TRBV15 and TRBJ2-2, with 8 bases identical to TRBD1. This CDR3 is built from 18 residues. The germline V gene has CDR1 LNHNV and CDR2 YYDKDF (reference sequence). With 6 bases clipped from V and 5 bases from J, the junction kept 17 bases outside the gene matches. The CDR3 DNA follows: TGTGCCACCAGTAAAAACCCGACGACAGGGGTGAAAACCGGGGAGCTGTTTTTT. Amino acids: CATSKNPTTGVKTGELFF.

The chain uses TRBV29-1 and TRBJ2-5; 12 bases map to TRBD1. Germline V gene lookup returns CDR1 SQVTM and CDR2 ANQGSEA. The ends lost 7 bases at V and 5 bases at J; junction bases unmatched: 5. This CDR3 region has 13 residues. The CDR3 spells CSAKGTGGETQYF. The CDR3 region has the DNA TGCAGCGCCAAGGGGACAGGGGGCGAGACCCAGTACTTC.

The chain links TRBV21-1 to TRBJ1-1; the table calls TRBD1, which could not be checked here. TRBV21-1 is described as a pseudogene. The CDR3 runs to 18 residues. The CDR3 nucleotides are TGTGCCAGCAGCTCCCAGCGGGGGGACAGGGGCCGGAACACTGAAGCTTTCTTT. Protein product: CASSSQRGDRGRNTEAFF.

DNA of the CDR3: TGCGCCAGCAGTCAATCGAGGTTTTTCGGACAGGGGCTTCCCTACGAGCAGTACTTC. It is translated as CASSQSRFFGQGLPYEQYF. This sequence joins TRBV23-1 and TRBJ2-7, with 9 bases fitting TRBD1. TRBV23-1 is designated an ORF whose function remains uncertain. The J segment lost 2 bases and the V segment lost 0 bases, leaving 14 bases of the junction unmatched. This CDR3 comprises 19 residues.

The chain recombines TRBV30 with TRBJ2-7, with 8 bases lining up with TRBD1. From germline, CDR1 is GTSNPN and CDR2 SVGIG (reference sequence). Germline trimming cut 4 bases from V and 4 bases from J; bases unmatched to any gene: 12. CDR3 size: 15 residues. The CDR3 spells CAWKSPPGGPYEQYF. DNA of the CDR3: TGTGCCTGGAAGAGCCCTCCAGGGGGCCCGTACGAGCAGTACTTC. The whole variable domain, filled in from reference TRBV30 and TRBJ2-7, reads SQTIHQWPATLVQPVGSPLSLECTVEGTSNPNLYWYRQAAGRGLQLLFYSVGIGQISSEVPQNLSASRPQDRQFILSSKKLLLSDSGFYLCAWKSPPGGPYEQYFGPGTRLTVT.

The chain has TRBV2 and TRBJ1-5; 11 bases are shared with TRBD1. The junction had 1 base not matched to a gene; V was cut back by 5 bases and J by 4 bases. The CDR3 runs to 14 residues. Germline CDR1 reads SNHLY; CDR2 reads FYNNEI. The DNA of the CDR3 is TGTGCCAGCAGTCGGGACAGGGGGAATCAGCCCCAGCATTTT. This sequence encodes CASSRDRGNQPQHF.

The chain couples TRBV7-8 to TRBJ2-1; D is unresolved. Germline CDR1 is SGHVS and CDR2 is FQNEAQ. The CDR3 is 16 residues long. Trimming took 5 bases from V and 2 from J, leaving 16 bases between them. The CDR3 spells CASSPPGQVTYNEQFF. The CDR3 nucleotides are TGTGCCAGCAGCCCACCCGGCCAGGTTACCTACAATGAGCAGTTCTTC.

The chain joins TRBV7-8 to TRBJ2-5; 11 bases agree with TRBD2. CDR1 and CDR2 from the germline V gene are SGHVS and FQNEAQ. The length of the CDR3 is 15 residues. J was trimmed by 5 bases and V by 4 bases; bases with no gene match: 6. Written as DNA, the CDR3 is TGTGCCAGCAGCTCCCTGACTAGCGGGGATGAGACCCAGTACTTC. Protein: CASSSLTSGDETQYF. The whole variable domain, filled in from reference TRBV7-8 and TRBJ2-5, reads GAGVSQSPRYKVAKRGQDVALRCDPISGHVSLFWYQQALGQGPEFLTYFQNEAQLDKSGLPSDRFFAERPEGSVSTLKIQRTQQEDSAVYLCASSSLTSGDETQYFGPGTRLLVL.

V and J are TRBV11-2 and TRBJ2-7; weak D call: TRBD2 (5 bases). The V gene's germline CDR1 is SGHAT and CDR2 FQNNGV. The CDR3 covers 15 residues. V lost 1 base and J lost 2, with 12 bases in between. The DNA of the CDR3 is TGTGCCAGCAGCTTAGGGGGTCCCGGGACCTACGAGCAGTACTTC. Encoded protein: CASSLGGPGTYEQYF.

The V call is TRBV5-1, the J call TRBJ1-1; D is possibly TRBD1 (6 bases). Germline loops: CDR1 SGHRS, CDR2 YFSETQ. The CDR3 loop spans 17 amino acids. The V and J ends lost 3 bases and 4 bases respectively, with 22 bases between them. CDR3 protein: CASSSGYGGGYGTEAFF. As DNA, the CDR3 is TGCGCCAGCAGCTCCGGATACGGGGGGGGCTACGGCACTGAAGCTTTCTTT.

The chain has TRBV5-4 and TRBJ2-6, with unresolved D. The germline V gene has CDR1 SGHNT and CDR2 YYREEE (reference sequence). Trimming shortened V by 0 bases and J by 5 bases, and 9 bases separated the two germline ends. CDR3 size: 15 residues. The DNA for the CDR3 is TGTGCCAGCAGCTTGGGCGTCTTCAGGGCCAACGTCCTGACTTTC. Translation gives CASSLGVFRANVLTF.